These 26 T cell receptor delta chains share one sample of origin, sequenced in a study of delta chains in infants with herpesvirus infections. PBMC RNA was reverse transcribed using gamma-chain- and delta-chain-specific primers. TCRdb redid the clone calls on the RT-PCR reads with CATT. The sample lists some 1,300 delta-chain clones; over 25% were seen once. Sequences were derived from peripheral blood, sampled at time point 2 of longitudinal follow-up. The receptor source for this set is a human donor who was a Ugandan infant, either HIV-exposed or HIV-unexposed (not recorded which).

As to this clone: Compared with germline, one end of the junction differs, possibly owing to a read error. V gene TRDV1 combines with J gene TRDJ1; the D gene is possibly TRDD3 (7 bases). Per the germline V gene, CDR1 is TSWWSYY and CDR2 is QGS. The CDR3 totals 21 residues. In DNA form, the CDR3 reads TGTGCTCTTGGGGAACCCTCCCGGCTGGGGGCTCCGCCGAAATACACCGATAAACCCATCTTT. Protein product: CALGEPSRLGAPPKYTDKPIF.

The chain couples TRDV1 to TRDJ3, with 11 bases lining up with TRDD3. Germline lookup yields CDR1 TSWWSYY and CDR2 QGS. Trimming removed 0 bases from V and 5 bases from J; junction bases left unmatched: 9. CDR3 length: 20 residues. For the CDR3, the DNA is TGTGCTCTTGGGGAACTTCCCTGGGGGATACTAATCAGGGACACCCGACAGATGTTTTTC. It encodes CALGELPWGILIRDTRQMFF.

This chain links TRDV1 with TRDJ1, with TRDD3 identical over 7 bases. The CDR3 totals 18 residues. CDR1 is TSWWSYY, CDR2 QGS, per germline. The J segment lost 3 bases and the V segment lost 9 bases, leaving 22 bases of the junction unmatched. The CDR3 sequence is CALHSIRLGIPGSDKLIF. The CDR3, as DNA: TGTGCTCTGCATAGTATTCGACTGGGGATCCCGGGGTCCGATAAACTCATCTTT.

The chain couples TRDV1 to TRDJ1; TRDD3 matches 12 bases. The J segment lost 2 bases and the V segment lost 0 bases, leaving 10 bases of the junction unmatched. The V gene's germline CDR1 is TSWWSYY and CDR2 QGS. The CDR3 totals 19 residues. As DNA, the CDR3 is TGTGCTCTTGGGGAACTCCAAGTCTGGGGGATACGCGGGACCGATAAACTCATCTTT. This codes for CALGELQVWGIRGTDKLIF.

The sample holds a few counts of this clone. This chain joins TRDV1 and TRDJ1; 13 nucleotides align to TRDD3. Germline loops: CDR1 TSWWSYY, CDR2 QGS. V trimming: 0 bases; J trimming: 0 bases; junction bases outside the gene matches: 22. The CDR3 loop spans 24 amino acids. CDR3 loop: CALGELSYYLYWGIRGIYTDKLIF. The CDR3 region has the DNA TGTGCTCTTGGGGAACTCTCCTACTACCTGTACTGGGGGATACGCGGCATCTACACCGATAAACTCATCTTT.

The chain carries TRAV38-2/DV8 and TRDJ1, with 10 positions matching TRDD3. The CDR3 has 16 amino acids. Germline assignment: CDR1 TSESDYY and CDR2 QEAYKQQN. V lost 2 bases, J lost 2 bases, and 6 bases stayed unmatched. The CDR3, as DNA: TGTGCTTATAGGAGTCGGGGGGGGATACGGACCGATAAACTCATCTTT. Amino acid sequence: CAYRSRGGIRTDKLIF.

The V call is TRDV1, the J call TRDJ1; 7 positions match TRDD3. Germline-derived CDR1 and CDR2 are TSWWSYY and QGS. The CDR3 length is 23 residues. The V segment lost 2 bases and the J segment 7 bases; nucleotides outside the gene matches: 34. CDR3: CALGEFRRWWNDYVGVLGPKLIF. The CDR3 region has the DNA TGTGCTCTTGGGGAATTCAGAAGGTGGTGGAACGACTACGTTGGGGTACTGGGGCCTAAACTCATCTTT.

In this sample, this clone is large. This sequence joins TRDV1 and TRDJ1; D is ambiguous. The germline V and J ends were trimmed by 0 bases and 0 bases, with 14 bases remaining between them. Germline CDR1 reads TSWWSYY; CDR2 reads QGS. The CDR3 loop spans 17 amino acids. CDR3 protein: CALGELGITIYTDKLIF. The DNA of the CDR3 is TGTGCTCTTGGGGAACTAGGAATCACGATTTACACCGATAAACTCATCTTT.

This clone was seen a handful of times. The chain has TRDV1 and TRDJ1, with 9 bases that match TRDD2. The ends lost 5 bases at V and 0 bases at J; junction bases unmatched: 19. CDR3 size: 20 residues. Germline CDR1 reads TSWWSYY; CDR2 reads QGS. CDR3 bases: TGTGCTCTTGGGACTTGGCCTTCCTACATCCTGGGGGCCAACACCGATAAACTCATCTTT. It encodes CALGTWPSYILGANTDKLIF.

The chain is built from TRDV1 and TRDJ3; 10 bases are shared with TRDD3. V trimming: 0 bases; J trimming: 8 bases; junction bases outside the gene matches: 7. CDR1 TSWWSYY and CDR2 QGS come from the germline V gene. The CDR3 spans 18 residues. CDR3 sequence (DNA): TGTGCTCTTGGGGAACTTCCGGGGGATACGCCAAACACCCGACAGATGTTTTTC. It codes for CALGELPGDTPNTRQMFF.

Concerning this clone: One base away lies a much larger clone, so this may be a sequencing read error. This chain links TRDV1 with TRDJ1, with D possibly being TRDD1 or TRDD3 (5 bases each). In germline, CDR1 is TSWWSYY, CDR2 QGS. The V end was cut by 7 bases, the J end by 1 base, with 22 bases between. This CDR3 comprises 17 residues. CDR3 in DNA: TGTGCTCTTGAGATTGTACTGGTGGATATAGTCACCGATAAACTCATCTTT. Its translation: CALEIVLVDIVTDKLIF.

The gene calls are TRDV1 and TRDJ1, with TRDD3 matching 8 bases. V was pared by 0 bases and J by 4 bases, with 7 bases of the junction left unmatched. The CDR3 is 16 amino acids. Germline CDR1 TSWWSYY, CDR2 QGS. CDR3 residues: CALGELDTGGGDKLIF. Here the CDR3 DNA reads TGTGCTCTTGGGGAACTCGATACTGGGGGGGGCGATAAACTCATCTTT.

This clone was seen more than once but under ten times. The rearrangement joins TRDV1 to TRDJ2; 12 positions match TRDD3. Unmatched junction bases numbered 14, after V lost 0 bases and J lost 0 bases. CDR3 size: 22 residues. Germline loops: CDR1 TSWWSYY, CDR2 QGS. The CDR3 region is CALGELGVLGDTSGTLTAQLFF. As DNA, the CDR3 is TGTGCTCTTGGGGAACTAGGGGTACTGGGGGATACTTCTGGGACTTTGACAGCACAACTCTTCTTT.

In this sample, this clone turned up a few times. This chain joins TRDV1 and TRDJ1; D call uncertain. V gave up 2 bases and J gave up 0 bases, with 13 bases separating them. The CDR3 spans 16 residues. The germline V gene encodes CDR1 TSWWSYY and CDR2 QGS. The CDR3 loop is CALGENPGTYTDKLIF. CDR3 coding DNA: TGTGCTCTTGGGGAAAATCCAGGAACGTACACCGATAAACTCATCTTT.

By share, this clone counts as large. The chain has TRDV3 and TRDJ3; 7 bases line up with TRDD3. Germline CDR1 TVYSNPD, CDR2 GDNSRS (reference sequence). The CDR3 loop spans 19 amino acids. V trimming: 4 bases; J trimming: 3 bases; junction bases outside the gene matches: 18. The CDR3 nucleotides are TGTGCCTCTGCATTTCTCGCCTACTGGGGTGTCTGGGACACCCGACAGATGTTTTTC. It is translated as CASAFLAYWGVWDTRQMFF. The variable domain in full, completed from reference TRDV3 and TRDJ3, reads CDKVTQSSPDQTVASGSEVVLLCTYDTVYSNPDLFWYRIRPDYSFQFVFYGDNSRSEGADFTQGRFSVKHILTQKAFHLVISPVRTEDSATYYCASAFLAYWGVWDTRQMFFGTGIKLFVEP.

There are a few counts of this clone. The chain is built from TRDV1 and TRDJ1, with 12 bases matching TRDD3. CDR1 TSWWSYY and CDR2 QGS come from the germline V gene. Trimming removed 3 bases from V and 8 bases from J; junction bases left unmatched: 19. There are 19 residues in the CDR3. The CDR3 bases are TGTGCTCTTGGGGACAGGCCTTCCCTCATACTTACTGGGGGATACAAACTCATCTTT. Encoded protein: CALGDRPSLILTGGYKLIF.

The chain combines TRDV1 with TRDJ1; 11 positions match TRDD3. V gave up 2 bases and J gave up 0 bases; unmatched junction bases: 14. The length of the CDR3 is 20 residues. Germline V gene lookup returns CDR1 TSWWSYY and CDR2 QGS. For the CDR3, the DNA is TGTGCTCTTGGGGAAATCCTACGATGGGGGATACGGGGCTACACCGATAAACTCATCTTT. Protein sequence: CALGEILRWGIRGYTDKLIF.

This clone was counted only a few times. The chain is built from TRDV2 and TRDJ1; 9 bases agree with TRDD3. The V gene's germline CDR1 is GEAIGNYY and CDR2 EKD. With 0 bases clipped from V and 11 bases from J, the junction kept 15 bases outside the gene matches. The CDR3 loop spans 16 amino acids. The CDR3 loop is CACDTARGDTPWGLIF. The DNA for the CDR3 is TGTGCCTGTGACACCGCCCGGGGGGATACCCCTTGGGGTCTCATCTTT.

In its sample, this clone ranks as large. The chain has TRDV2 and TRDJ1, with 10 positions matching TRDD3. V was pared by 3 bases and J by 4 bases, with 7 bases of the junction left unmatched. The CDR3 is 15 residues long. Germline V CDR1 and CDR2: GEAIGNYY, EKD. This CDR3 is CACDPVLGDGDKLIF. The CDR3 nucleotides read TGTGCCTGTGACCCCGTACTGGGGGATGGCGATAAACTCATCTTT.

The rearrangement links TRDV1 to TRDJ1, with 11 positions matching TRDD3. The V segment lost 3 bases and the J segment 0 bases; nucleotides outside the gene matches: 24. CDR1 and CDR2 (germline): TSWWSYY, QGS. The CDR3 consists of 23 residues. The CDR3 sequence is CALGDSSADGGYAIFWYTDKLIF. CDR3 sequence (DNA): TGTGCTCTTGGGGATTCCTCGGCTGATGGGGGATACGCCATTTTCTGGTACACCGATAAACTCATCTTT.

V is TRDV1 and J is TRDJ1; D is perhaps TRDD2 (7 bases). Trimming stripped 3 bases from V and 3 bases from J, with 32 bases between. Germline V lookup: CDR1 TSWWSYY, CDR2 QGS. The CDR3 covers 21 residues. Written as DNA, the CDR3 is TGTGCTCTTGGGGACCCTGCATTCCTACTAGTCGGGGGAGGGGTCCCCGATAAACTCATCTTT. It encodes CALGDPAFLLVGGGVPDKLIF.

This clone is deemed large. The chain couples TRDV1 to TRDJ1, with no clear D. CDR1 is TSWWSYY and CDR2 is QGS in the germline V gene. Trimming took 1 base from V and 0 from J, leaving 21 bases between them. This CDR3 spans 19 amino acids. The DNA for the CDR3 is TGTGCTCTTGGGGAACGCCCTGGAGGATGGCTGGCGTACACCGATAAACTCATCTTT. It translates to CALGERPGGWLAYTDKLIF.

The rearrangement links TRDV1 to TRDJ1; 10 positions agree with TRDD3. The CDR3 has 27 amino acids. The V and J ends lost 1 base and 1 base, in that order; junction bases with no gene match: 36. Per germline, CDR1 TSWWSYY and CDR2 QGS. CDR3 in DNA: TGTGCTCTTGGGGAACAGAGTACGCCCTTCTTCATAATATATGTACTGGGGGATTTTCCCACCACCGATAAACTCATCTTT. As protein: CALGEQSTPFFIIYVLGDFPTTDKLIF.

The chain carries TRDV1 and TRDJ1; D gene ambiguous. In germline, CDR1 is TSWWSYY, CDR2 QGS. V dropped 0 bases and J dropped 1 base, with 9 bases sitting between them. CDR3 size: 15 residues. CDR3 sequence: CALGELTELTDKLIF. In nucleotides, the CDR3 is TGTGCTCTTGGGGAACTTACCGAACTCACCGATAAACTCATCTTT.

As DNA, the CDR3 is TGTGCTCTTGGGGAACCATGCTGTAAACTCATCTTT. This gives the protein CALGEPCCKLIF. This chain connects TRDV1 to TRDJ1; D not certain. This CDR3 comprises 12 residues. V lost 1 base and J 7 bases, leaving 7 bases between the germline ends. Germline loops: CDR1 TSWWSYY, CDR2 QGS.

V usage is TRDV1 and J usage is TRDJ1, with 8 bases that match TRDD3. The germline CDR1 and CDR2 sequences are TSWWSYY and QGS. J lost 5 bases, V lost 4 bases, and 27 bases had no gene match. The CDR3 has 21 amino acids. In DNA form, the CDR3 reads TGTGCTCTTGGGGGCCCCCAACCCTTACTGGGGGGCGAGCCTAAAGGGGATAAACTCATCTTT. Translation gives CALGGPQPLLGGEPKGDKLIF.